This T cell receptor beta chain was identified during a study of T cell responses to AZD1222 COVID-19 vaccine. Trimming removed 1 base at V and 2 bases at J, with 11 bases between. Germline V gene data show CDR1 as SGHNT and CDR2 as YENEEA. This CDR3 spans 15 amino acids. The assay was immunoSEQ multiplex PCR, and TCRdb's table has in-frame clones only and misses some. The data show 100,000 or so clones, about 89% seen once. This clone came up once. What it recognizes is unknown. Pooled samples include second doses given at about 4 or 12 weeks. Study results and limitations: Targets within unmutated variant regions were reportedly found for nearly half of spike-specific TCRs. The number of AZD1222 recipients seropositive at baseline was only 6 or 7.

This sequence joins TRBV11-3 and TRBJ2-5; no reliable D call. The sample consisted of peripheral blood, taken 28 days after the second AZD1222 dose. This TCR was recovered from an adult who received the AZD1222 COVID-19 vaccine. The CDR3 region is CASSLAEERQETQYF. Here the CDR3 DNA reads TGTGCCAGCAGCTTAGCCGAGGAGAGACAAGAGACCCAGTACTTC.